This TCR beta chain originates from a study of T cells in narcolepsy. Method: immunoSEQ multiplex PCR; TCRdb's copy keeps in-frame clones and lacks some. The data show about 27,000 clones, about four fifths seen once. Per the germline V gene, CDR1 is LNHNV and CDR2 is YYDKDF (reference sequence). Between the trimmed V and J ends, which lost 2 bases and 3 bases, there was a span of 17 bases. The CDR3 is 17 amino acids. The chain carries TRBV15 and TRBJ2-4; D perhaps matches TRBD1 (5 bases). The specimen sequenced was CD45RA- memory CD4+ T cells from PBMCs. This TCR came from a human donor with narcolepsy. CDR3 DNA sequence: TGTGCCACCAGCAGACCCGGCAGGGTATTGGGCAAAAACATTCAGTACTTC. Its translation: CATSRPGRVLGKNIQYF.